Listed below are T cell receptor beta chains from one sample, sequenced in a study of blood T cell repertoires in COVID-19. TCRdb's copy holds only in-frame clones and misses some; the assay was immunoSEQ multiplex PCR. This sample has about 70,000 clones; roughly four fifths occur once, and the top ten carry approximately 7%. The sample consisted of peripheral blood. These receptors were obtained from a man aged 25-40 years with COVID-19, enrolled during active disease. Each CDR3 is given without its conserved first and last residue. Rows give clone size only sometimes, using once, few, many, or a class for an expanded clone.

v_gene: TRBV19; abundance: -; j_gene: TRBJ2-5; CDR3aa: ASSPGETQY
v_gene: TRBV24-1; abundance: few; j_gene: TRBJ1-2; CDR3aa: ATSDWSYPYGYT
v_gene: TRBV11-3; abundance: -; j_gene: TRBJ2-5; CDR3aa: ASSLGTAETQY
v_gene: TRBV7-2; abundance: -; j_gene: TRBJ2-3; CDR3aa: ASNQGGAADTQY
v_gene: TRBV5-4; abundance: -; j_gene: TRBJ2-7; CDR3aa: ASSTGLAAYEQY
v_gene: TRBV18; abundance: -; j_gene: TRBJ2-6; CDR3aa: ASSPRSSSGANVLT
v_gene: TRBV9; abundance: -; j_gene: TRBJ2-7; CDR3aa: ASSVAVGATYEQY
v_gene: TRBV21-1; abundance: -; j_gene: TRBJ1-1; CDR3aa: ASLNRVHMNTEAF
v_gene: TRBV6-4; abundance: -; j_gene: TRBJ1-2; CDR3aa: ASNKDRTSDYGYT
v_gene: TRBV12-3/TRBV12-4; abundance: -; j_gene: TRBJ2-1; CDR3aa: ASSFRGDNEQF
v_gene: TRBV11-2; abundance: -; j_gene: TRBJ2-1; CDR3aa: ASSPGGSYNEQF
v_gene: TRBV2; abundance: -; j_gene: TRBJ1-5; CDR3aa: ASSADRGSQPQH
v_gene: TRBV4-1; abundance: -; j_gene: TRBJ1-1; CDR3aa: ASSRKPGQGAGTEAF
v_gene: TRBV2; abundance: -; j_gene: TRBJ2-3; CDR3aa: ASSDLAGRSAQY
v_gene: TRBV5-1; abundance: -; j_gene: TRBJ2-1; CDR3aa: ASSVGGFSYNEQF
v_gene: TRBV28; abundance: -; j_gene: TRBJ1-5; CDR3aa: ASSFPLTGGDQPQH
v_gene: TRBV7-8; abundance: -; j_gene: TRBJ1-5; CDR3aa: ASSLRTVQPQH
v_gene: TRBV4-1; abundance: -; j_gene: TRBJ1-6; CDR3aa: ASSQERQGPNSPLH
v_gene: TRBV5-5; abundance: -; j_gene: TRBJ2-7; CDR3aa: ASSLSAAGGHEQY
v_gene: TRBV5-4; abundance: -; j_gene: TRBJ2-3; CDR3aa: ASRRSAGASFTDTQY
v_gene: TRBV28; abundance: -; j_gene: TRBJ1-2; CDR3aa: ASSLQDGRYGYT
v_gene: TRBV4-1; abundance: few; j_gene: TRBJ2-7; CDR3aa: ASSQEAAGGSYEQY
v_gene: TRBV10-3; abundance: -; j_gene: TRBJ2-5; CDR3aa: AIRDQGSSRTQY
v_gene: TRBV19; abundance: -; j_gene: TRBJ1-3; CDR3aa: ASSLWTGRNTIY
v_gene: TRBV3-1/TRBV3-2; abundance: -; j_gene: TRBJ1-2; CDR3aa: ASSPGQGVNYGYT
v_gene: TRBV28; abundance: few; j_gene: TRBJ1-3; CDR3aa: ASSSGGTTGNTIY
v_gene: TRBV21-1; abundance: -; j_gene: TRBJ2-1; CDR3aa: ASSKVVTGWDEQF
v_gene: TRBV19; abundance: -; j_gene: TRBJ2-7; CDR3aa: ASSKRQGDEQY
v_gene: TRBV3-1/TRBV3-2; abundance: -; j_gene: TRBJ1-1; CDR3aa: ASSQGALANTEAF
v_gene: TRBV4-1; abundance: -; j_gene: TRBJ2-2; CDR3aa: ASSDHSNRGRTGELF
v_gene: TRBV10-3; abundance: -; j_gene: TRBJ1-5; CDR3aa: AISDPGQPANQPQH
v_gene: TRBV29-1; abundance: -; j_gene: TRBJ2-2; CDR3aa: SVRLGNTGELF
v_gene: TRBV4-2; abundance: -; j_gene: TRBJ2-5; CDR3aa: ASSQHPGQQETQY
v_gene: TRBV7-9; abundance: -; j_gene: TRBJ2-7; CDR3aa: ASSAGTPYEQY
v_gene: TRBV28; abundance: -; j_gene: TRBJ1-2; CDR3aa: ASSLGQGINGYT
v_gene: TRBV4-1; abundance: -; j_gene: TRBJ2-1; CDR3aa: ASSQEGLAGRNEQF
v_gene: TRBV6-5; abundance: -; j_gene: TRBJ1-4; CDR3aa: ASSYVSNEKLF
v_gene: TRBV6-2/TRBV6-3; abundance: -; j_gene: TRBJ2-5; CDR3aa: ASSPSLGLDEETQY
v_gene: TRBV6-4; abundance: -; j_gene: TRBJ1-1; CDR3aa: ASSKEGGFPEAF
v_gene: TRBV27; abundance: -; j_gene: TRBJ2-7; CDR3aa: ASSLAQGYEQY
v_gene: TRBV1; abundance: -; j_gene: TRBJ2-1; CDR3aa: TSSHISPRLAGGCEQF
v_gene: TRBV19; abundance: -; j_gene: TRBJ1-5; CDR3aa: ASSIAGNGNQPQH
v_gene: TRBV12-3/TRBV12-4; abundance: -; j_gene: TRBJ1-2; CDR3aa: ASSLNRQTPYT
v_gene: TRBV9; abundance: -; j_gene: TRBJ2-5; CDR3aa: ASSAGTGGETQY
v_gene: TRBV13; abundance: -; j_gene: TRBJ2-2; CDR3aa: ASNPGQATGELF
v_gene: TRBV4-1; abundance: -; j_gene: TRBJ1-5; CDR3aa: ASSVGTGGGQPQH
v_gene: TRBV6-5; abundance: -; j_gene: TRBJ2-2; CDR3aa: ASKGSSTGELF
v_gene: TRBV6-5; abundance: -; j_gene: TRBJ2-5; CDR3aa: ASQGVGETQY
v_gene: TRBV18; abundance: -; j_gene: TRBJ1-1; CDR3aa: ASSPTVWQGAWEAF
v_gene: TRBV5-1; abundance: -; j_gene: TRBJ1-5; CDR3aa: ASSFGQGGDQPQH
v_gene: TRBV3-1/TRBV3-2; abundance: -; j_gene: TRBJ2-7; CDR3aa: ASSQVVTSSYEQY
v_gene: TRBV28; abundance: once; j_gene: TRBJ1-6; CDR3aa: ASSLTGVNSPLH
v_gene: TRBV5-4; abundance: few; j_gene: TRBJ2-2; CDR3aa: ASSLAVQAPGELF
v_gene: TRBV6-5; abundance: -; j_gene: TRBJ1-2; CDR3aa: ASSSRTGGSYGYT
v_gene: TRBV6-4; abundance: -; j_gene: TRBJ2-1; CDR3aa: ASSDLGTSGTNEQF
v_gene: TRBV3-1/TRBV3-2; abundance: -; j_gene: TRBJ1-3; CDR3aa: ASSVGRISGNTIY
v_gene: TRBV5-4; abundance: -; j_gene: TRBJ2-5; CDR3aa: ASSFFQAQETQY
v_gene: TRBV19; abundance: -; j_gene: TRBJ2-7; CDR3aa: ASSMGLGGPTAQY
v_gene: TRBV5-1; abundance: -; j_gene: TRBJ1-1; CDR3aa: ASSTDRGFEGTEAF
v_gene: TRBV3-1/TRBV3-2; abundance: few; j_gene: TRBJ2-7; CDR3aa: ASSGAGRAYEQY